This T cell receptor beta chain appears in the sequencing data of a study of blood T cells in healthy people across ages. Sample-barcoded 5' priming and a J-beta primer mix drove a second PCR of about 7 to 12 cycles. Sequencing of every sample gave 3 million or more CDR3-containing paired-end reads. TCRdb fed the 5' RACE reads into MiXCR, producing one record per CDR3 protein. Of around 1,000,000 distinct CDR3 sequences in the sample, around two fifths were seen once. Germline V gives CDR1 SGHTA, CDR2 FQGNSA. The germline V and J ends were trimmed by 5 bases and 3 bases, with 13 bases remaining between them. The CDR3 sequence is 14 residues long. This clonotype showed up just a few times. The target antigen is unknown. Overall study results and limits: Unsorted PBMCs blocked a conclusive comparison of naive and antigen-experienced cells. With donor CMV status unknown, expanded clonotype changes were possibly confounded.

Material: blood. This clonotype originated in a young man in good health. This chain connects TRBV7-2 to TRBJ1-1; D perhaps matches TRBD1 (5 bases). The CDR3 nucleotides read TGTGCCAGCAGCGTACGGGGCGGAGACACTGAAGCTTTCTTT. Amino acids: CASSVRGGDTEAFF.